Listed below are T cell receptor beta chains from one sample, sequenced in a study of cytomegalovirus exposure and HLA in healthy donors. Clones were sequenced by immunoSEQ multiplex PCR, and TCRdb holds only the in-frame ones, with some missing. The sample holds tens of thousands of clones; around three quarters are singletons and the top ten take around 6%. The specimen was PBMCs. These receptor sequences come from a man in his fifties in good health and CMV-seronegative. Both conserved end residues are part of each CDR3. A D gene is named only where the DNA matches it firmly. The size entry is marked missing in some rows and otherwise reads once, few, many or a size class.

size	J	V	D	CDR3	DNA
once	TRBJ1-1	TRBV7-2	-	CASSPKTGSLTEAFF	TGTGCCAGCAGCCCTAAAACAGGGTCTTTGACTGAAGCTTTCTTT
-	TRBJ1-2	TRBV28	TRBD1	CASSPGQGLYGYTF	TGTGCCAGCAGTCCCGGACAGGGCCTCTATGGCTACACCTTC
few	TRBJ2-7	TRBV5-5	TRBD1	CASSPTGTGDYEQYF	TGTGCCAGCAGCCCTACCGGGACAGGGGACTACGAGCAGTACTTC
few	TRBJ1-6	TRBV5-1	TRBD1	CASSPQTGDGSPLHF	TGCGCCAGCAGCCCCCAGACAGGGGACGGATCACCCCTCCACTTT
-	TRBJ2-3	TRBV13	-	CASRSSGTDTQYF	TGTGCCAGCAGATCTAGCGGCACAGATACGCAGTATTTT
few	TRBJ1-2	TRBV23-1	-	CASSQSGRVYGYTF	TGCGCCAGCAGTCAATCGGGCCGTGTCTATGGCTACACCTTC
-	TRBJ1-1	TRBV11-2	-	CASSSQGQNTEAFF	TGTGCCAGCAGCTCCCAAGGACAGAACACTGAAGCTTTCTTT
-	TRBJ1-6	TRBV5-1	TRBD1	CASSYGTANSPLHF	TGCGCCAGCAGCTACGGGACAGCCAATTCACCCCTCCACTTT
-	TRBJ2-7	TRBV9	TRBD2	CASSARTSGGEQYF	TGTGCCAGCAGCGCCCGCACTAGCGGGGGCGAGCAGTACTTC
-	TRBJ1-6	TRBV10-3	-	CAISGQGSSPLHF	TGTGCCATCTCTGGTCAGGGCTCCTCACCCCTCCACTTT
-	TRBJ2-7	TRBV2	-	CASTIDRSSYEQYF	TGTGCCAGCACCATCGACAGGTCCTCCTACGAGCAGTACTTC
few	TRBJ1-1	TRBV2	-	CASTVYTEAFF	TGTGCCAGCACCGTATACACTGAAGCTTTCTTT
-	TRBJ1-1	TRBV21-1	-	CASSKTQAGTEAFF	TGTGCCAGCAGCAAAACCCAGGCCGGCACTGAAGCTTTCTTT
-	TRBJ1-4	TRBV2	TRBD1	CASSEEGQGGEKLFF	TGTGCCAGCAGTGAAGAAGGACAGGGTGGTGAAAAACTGTTTTTT
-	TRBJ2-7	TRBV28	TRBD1	CASSHRDRTYEQYF	TGTGCCAGCAGCCACCGGGACAGGACCTACGAGCAGTACTTC
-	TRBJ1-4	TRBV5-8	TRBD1	CASSLEGVQGYEKLFF	TGTGCCAGCAGCTTGGAGGGCGTACAGGGGTATGAAAAACTGTTTTTT
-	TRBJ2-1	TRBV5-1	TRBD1	CASTTQGSTYNEQFF	TGCGCCAGCACCACACAGGGGTCGACCTACAATGAGCAGTTCTTC
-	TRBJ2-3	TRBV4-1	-	CASSQDPGASTDTQYF	TGCGCCAGCAGCCAAGATCCGGGAGCTAGCACAGATACGCAGTATTTT
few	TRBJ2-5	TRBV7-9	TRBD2	CASSRGLASYETQYF	TGTGCCAGCAGCCGCGGACTAGCTTCTTACGAGACCCAGTACTTC
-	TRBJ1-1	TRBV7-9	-	CASSSTNGANTEAFF	TGTGCCAGCAGCTCCACTAACGGCGCAAACACTGAAGCTTTCTTT
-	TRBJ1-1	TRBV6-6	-	CASSLEGHTEAFF	TGTGCCAGCAGCTTGGAGGGGCACACTGAAGCTTTCTTT
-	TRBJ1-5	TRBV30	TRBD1	CAWSAGTGVRSPQHF	TGTGCCTGGAGTGCCGGGACAGGGGTCAGGTCGCCCCAGCATTTT
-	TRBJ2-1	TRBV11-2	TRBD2	CASSFSSGSGNEQFF	TGTGCCAGCAGCTTTTCTAGCGGGAGTGGGAATGAGCAGTTCTTC
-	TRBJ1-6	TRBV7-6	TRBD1	CASSLAAGTGTSPLHF	TGTGCCAGCAGCTTAGCCGCCGGGACAGGTACCTCACCCCTCCACTTT
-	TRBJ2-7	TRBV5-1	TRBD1	CASSSGTGARDEQYF	TGCGCCAGTAGTTCCGGGACAGGGGCGAGGGACGAGCAGTACTTC
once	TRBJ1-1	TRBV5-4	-	CASSLSFGNTEAFF	TGTGCCAGCAGCTTAAGTTTCGGGAACACTGAAGCTTTCTTT
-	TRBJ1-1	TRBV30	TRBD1	CAWDRVATEAFF	TGTGCCTGGGACAGGGTGGCTACTGAAGCTTTCTTT
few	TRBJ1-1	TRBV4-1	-	CASSQDVSLNTEAFF	TGCGCCAGCAGCCAAGATGTCTCTTTGAACACTGAAGCTTTCTTT
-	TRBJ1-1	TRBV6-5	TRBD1	CASSYSIRTGALEAFF	TGTGCCAGCAGTTACTCGATTAGGACAGGGGCCCTTGAAGCTTTCTTT